A single T cell receptor (beta chain) is shown here with its context. These data originate in a study of tumor and adjacent non-tumor tissue in lung cancer. The template was RNA from unsorted bulk tissue. A modified ARM-PCR protocol with three rounds of nested PCR amplified TCRbeta. TCRdb used MiXCR to reprocess the multiplex PCR reads, holding one entry per CDR3 protein. This table has approximately 120,000 distinct CDR3 sequences, roughly 64% appearing once. This CDR3 contains 15 residues. Looked up from germline, CDR1 is DFQATT and CDR2 is SNEGSKA (reference sequence). The ends were cut back, 3 bases at V and 1 base at J, with 13 bases in the middle.

The chain uses TRBV20-1 and TRBJ1-3; possibly TRBD1 for D (5 bases). This TCR was recovered from a man aged 25-45 years with non-small cell lung cancer. The source material was lung tumor tissue. The CDR3 reads CSASPREGSGNTIYF. For the CDR3, the DNA is TGCAGTGCTAGCCCGAGGGAGGGGTCTGGAAACACCATATATTTT.